The 22 T cell receptor beta chains listed next were all sequenced from one sample in a study of CD8+ T cells in alopecia areata. Following RNA extraction, reverse transcription yielded cDNA that acted as the sequencing template. The protocol was immunoSEQ multiplex PCR, while the TCRdb copy is restricted to in-frame clones and leaves out a portion. The data show a few hundred thousand clones, about 40% seen once. The sample's treatment: oral pan-JAK inhibitor, 5-10 mg twice daily. Here the sequenced sample was CD4+ T cells sorted from blood, taken around week 37, from a patient treated with tofacitinib. These receptors all come from a human donor with alopecia areata.

In this sample, this clone turned up once. The chain's CDR3 is CAWSRPGNQRGYTF. The CDR3, as DNA: TGTGCCTGGAGTCGGCCGGGGAATCAACGGGGCTACACCTTC. V gene TRBV30 combines with J gene TRBJ1-2; D uncertain. V was cut by 2 bases and J by 8 bases, with 18 bases left in between. Germline lookup yields CDR1 GTSNPN and CDR2 SVGIG (reference sequence). The CDR3 consists of 14 residues.

This clone was counted once. This rearrangement joins TRBV9 to TRBJ2-1, with D possibly TRBD1 on 5 matching bases. From germline, CDR1 is SGDLS and CDR2 YYNGEE. Trimming removed 0 bases from V and 4 bases from J, with 11 bases in between. The CDR3 extends over 15 amino acids. The CDR3 loop reads CASSVGQMAYNEQFF. The CDR3 bases are TGTGCCAGCAGCGTAGGACAGATGGCGTACAATGAGCAGTTCTTC.

A word on this clone: This sample includes further DNA sequences coding for the same CDR3. The J gene is TRBJ2-3, the V gene TRBV29-1; 10 bases map to TRBD2. Germline trimming cut 7 bases from V and 3 bases from J; bases unmatched to any gene: 1. The CDR3 has 12 residues. CDR1 is SQVTM and CDR2 is ANQGSEA in the germline V gene. In DNA, the CDR3 is TGCAGCGGGACTAGCGGAACAGATACGCAGTATTTT. The encoded protein is CSGTSGTDTQYF.

This clone was seen a handful of times. The chain is built from TRBV29-1 and TRBJ1-1; tentative D call: TRBD1 (6 bases). Trimming removed 5 bases from V and 0 bases from J, with 10 bases in between. CDR1 and CDR2 from the germline V gene are SQVTM and ANQGSEA. This CDR3 is built from 13 residues. The CDR3 protein is CSVYRDLNTEAFF. The CDR3 DNA reads TGCAGCGTTTACAGGGATTTGAACACTGAAGCTTTCTTT.

This clone appeared a few times. The chain carries TRBV7-3 and TRBJ2-4, with D unclear. The V end lost 1 base, the J end lost 8 bases, and 9 bases lay between the germline ends. CDR3 size: 13 residues. Germline V gene lookup returns CDR1 SGHTA and CDR2 FQGTGA. The CDR3 DNA sequence: TGTGCCAGCAGCTTAAACCGAAGGGACATTCAGTACTTC. It specifies CASSLNRRDIQYF.

The chain recombines TRBV4-3 with TRBJ2-2, with D uncertain. Germline V gives CDR1 LGHNA, CDR2 YSLEER. The CDR3 has 14 residues. The V end was cut by 1 base, the J end by 4 bases, with 7 bases between. The CDR3 DNA reads TGCGCCAGCAGCCAAGGACACCTCACCGGGGAGCTGTTTTTT. It specifies CASSQGHLTGELFF.

The chain joins TRBV9 to TRBJ2-3; 13 positions match TRBD2. The V gene's germline CDR1 is SGDLS and CDR2 YYNGEE. Trimming at V came to 7 bases and at J to 6 bases, leaving 11 bases not matched to a gene. The CDR3 is 16 amino acids. The CDR3: CASGRGLAGVEDTQYF. CDR3 bases: TGTGCCAGCGGGCGCGGACTAGCGGGAGTCGAGGATACGCAGTATTTT.

The chain joins TRBV2 to TRBJ2-3, with 8 bases that match TRBD1. CDR1 and CDR2 (germline): SNHLY, FYNNEI. V lost 6 bases and J lost 2; bases outside the gene matches: 4. The CDR3 runs 14 residues. The CDR3 here is CASRTGVTTDTQYF. In DNA form, the CDR3 reads TGTGCCAGCAGGACAGGGGTGACCACAGATACGCAGTATTTT.

This clone was detected only a few times. This chain links TRBV7-2 with TRBJ1-3; no firm D call. Germline CDR1 is SGHTA and CDR2 is FQGNSA. V was clipped by 1 base and J by 0 bases, with 4 bases between them. The CDR3 is 14 residues long. CDR3 protein: CASSLGSSGNTIYF. The CDR3 coding sequence is TGTGCCAGCAGCTTAGGGAGCTCTGGAAACACCATATATTTT.

This clone was found a few times. The genes are TRBV5-1 and TRBJ2-1, with 8 bases lining up with TRBD1. The CDR3 contains 14 residues. V gave up 4 bases and J gave up 5 bases; unmatched junction bases: 5. CDR1 and CDR2 from the germline V gene are SGHRS and YFSETQ. CDR3 protein: CASSPGGAHNEQFF. Here the CDR3 DNA reads TGCGCCAGCAGCCCAGGGGGCGCCCACAATGAGCAGTTCTTC.

This chain uses TRBV7-9 with TRBJ2-7, with 9 bases lining up with TRBD1. Germline V gene lookup returns CDR1 SEHNR and CDR2 FQNEAQ (reference sequence). The CDR3 has 14 residues. The J segment lost 6 bases and the V segment lost 5 bases, leaving 8 bases of the junction unmatched. The chain's CDR3 is CASSPGTGIGEQYF. The CDR3 coding sequence is TGTGCCAGCAGCCCTGGGACAGGGATCGGCGAGCAGTACTTC.

This clone was seen a handful of times. The gene calls are TRBV7-2 and TRBJ1-4, with D possibly TRBD1 on 5 matching bases. This CDR3 has 13 residues. Germline CDR1 reads SGHTA; CDR2 reads FQGNSA. Trimming shortened V by 3 bases and J by 8 bases, and 10 bases separated the two germline ends. The CDR3 loop reads CASSFGQQEKLFF. CDR3 bases: TGTGCCAGCAGCTTTGGACAACAAGAAAAACTGTTTTTT.

The rearrangement links TRBV20-1 to TRBJ2-3; D is ambiguous. This CDR3 is 11 amino acids long. Looked up from germline, CDR1 is DFQATT and CDR2 is SNEGSKA (reference sequence). V was pared by 8 bases and J by 6 bases, with 12 bases between. DNA of the CDR3: TGCAGTCCCGGCCGAACGGATACGCAGTATTTT. Residues: CSPGRTDTQYF.

This clone was counted a few times. The V call is TRBV9, the J call TRBJ2-7; D is tentatively TRBD1 or TRBD2 (5 bases each). Trimming left V 2 bases short and J 2 bases short, with 11 bases between. Germline lookup yields CDR1 SGDLS and CDR2 YYNGEE. The CDR3 is made up of 14 amino acids. Here the CDR3 reads CASSVSGTTYEQYF. The DNA for the CDR3 is TGTGCCAGCAGCGTCTCCGGGACCACCTACGAGCAGTACTTC.

The chain recombines TRBV29-1 with TRBJ2-5; D is tentatively TRBD1 or TRBD2 (5 bases each). Per the germline V gene, CDR1 is SQVTM and CDR2 is ANQGSEA. V lost 0 bases and J 4 bases, leaving 12 bases between the germline ends. The CDR3 has 14 amino acids. The CDR3 DNA sequence: TGCAGCGTTGAAGATCTAGAGGGGATAGAGACCCAGTACTTC. It translates to CSVEDLEGIETQYF.

This clone has only a few counts. The chain uses TRBV29-1 and TRBJ2-3, with 10 bases fitting TRBD2. Germline V CDR1 and CDR2: SQVTM, ANQGSEA. With V trimmed by 7 bases and J by 4 bases, 8 bases remained unmatched. This CDR3 has 14 amino acids. DNA of the CDR3: TGCAGCGCCCGAGCGGGAGGGCCATCAGATACGCAGTATTTT. It encodes CSARAGGPSDTQYF.

On this clone: Sequence at one end of the junction differs from germline and may be a read error. The gene calls are TRBV30 and TRBJ1-3, with 9 bases fitting TRBD1. Germline V CDR1 and CDR2: GTSNPN, SVGIG (reference sequence). This CDR3 contains 15 residues. The CDR3 is CAWCVQGAAGNTIYF. As DNA, the CDR3 is TGTGCCTGGTGTGTACAGGGGGCGGCTGGAAACACCATATATTTT.

This clone was detected only a few times. J is TRBJ2-1 and V is TRBV4-1, with D perhaps TRBD1 (5 bases). The CDR3 covers 15 residues. V was shortened by 6 bases and J by 0 bases, with 12 bases between the two germline ends. Germline assignment: CDR1 MGHRA and CDR2 YSYEKL. CDR3 coding DNA: TGCGCCAGCAGTCTGGGGCGCGTCTCCTACAATGAGCAGTTCTTC. Translating it yields CASSLGRVSYNEQFF.

V is TRBV10-3 and J is TRBJ1-2; D is unresolved. With 10 bases removed from V and 3 bases from J, the gap between germline ends came to 15 bases. CDR3 size: 13 residues. Germline-derived CDR1 and CDR2 are ENHRY and SYGVKD. The CDR3 nucleotides read TGTGCCAGTGCCGGTTCGACGGACTATGGCTACACCTTC. Its translation: CASAGSTDYGYTF.

The rearrangement links TRBV10-3 to TRBJ2-5; D is ambiguous. The CDR3 covers 12 residues. From germline, CDR1 is ENHRY and CDR2 SYGVKD. V was cut by 4 bases and J by 5 bases, with 8 bases left in between. The CDR3 DNA reads TGTGCCATCAGTGTCGGTCGGGAGACCCAGTACTTC. The encoded protein is CAISVGRETQYF.

The CDR3 DNA is TGTGCCAGCGAGGTTTCCCCAGGGGGCGAGCAGTACTTC. Its protein is CASEVSPGGEQYF. The chain links TRBV6-1 to TRBJ2-7; TRBD1 matches at 7 bases. The junction had 10 bases not matched to a gene; V was cut back by 8 bases and J by 6 bases. The CDR3 extends over 13 amino acids. Germline CDR1 and CDR2: MNHNS and SASEGT.

The chain recombines TRBV5-1 with TRBJ1-3; 7 bases map to TRBD1. The CDR3 spans 16 residues. With V trimmed by 0 bases and J by 0 bases, 3 bases remained unmatched. Germline CDR1 is SGHRS and CDR2 is YFSETQ. The CDR3 sequence: CASSLGQGSSGNTIYF. CDR3 bases: TGCGCCAGCAGCTTGGGACAGGGCAGCTCTGGAAACACCATATATTTT.